This T cell receptor beta chain was recovered during a study of blood T cell repertoires in COVID-19. Study context: The study drew acute and convalescent COVID-19 samples from the United States, Italy and Spain.

The assay was immunoSEQ multiplex PCR, and TCRdb's table has in-frame clones only and misses some. The table records fewer than 400,000 clones, roughly 90% of them present only once. The study drew participants aged about 18 to 90 years from around 24 US areas. Participants had their cohort set by participant-reported clinical history. From germline, CDR1 is SGHRS and CDR2 YFSETQ. With 0 bases clipped from V and 10 bases from J, the junction kept 6 bases outside the gene matches. This CDR3 has 13 amino acids. Sequenced sample: PBMCs or T cells enriched from blood (not recorded which). This sequence joins TRBV5-1 and TRBJ1-2, with 7 bases matching TRBD1. This receptor was identified in a woman aged 30 to 39 who had been exposed to COVID-19. The CDR3, as DNA: TGCGCCAGCAGCTTGGGGACAGGTATGGACTACACCTTC. Protein product: CASSLGTGMDYTF.